This is a list of T cell receptor beta chains from one sample in a study of tumor-infiltrating lymphocytes in primary liver carcinoma. TCRdb reanalysed the multiplex PCR reads using MiXCR and keeps one entry per CDR3 protein. The table lists more than 70,000 distinct CDR3 sequences, under 75% of them singletons. Sequencing was performed on tumor-adjacent normal liver tissue. These receptors originate from a man in his forties or fifties with primary liver carcinoma and hepatitis B virus infection. Both conserved end residues are part of each CDR3. Each record gives: D gene, V gene, J gene, clone size, CDR3 protein, CDR3 DNA. A D gene is named only where the DNA matches it firmly. Clone size, where shown, is once, few, many, or a class for clones that have expanded.

>TRBD2|TRBV6-2/TRBV6-3|TRBJ2-1|.
CASRPRTSGRTNEQFF
TGTGCCAGCAGACCCAGGACTAGCGGGAGGACCAATGAGCAGTTCTTC
>.|TRBV28|TRBJ2-1|.
CATYHDLGRTQFF
TGTGCCACCTACCACGACCTGGGTCGGACCCAGTTCTTC
>TRBD1|TRBV4-3|TRBJ2-1|.
CASIRFSGTGMQGPFF
TGCGCAAGCATCCGCTTCTCCGGGACAGGGATGCAAGGGCCGTTCTTC
>.|TRBV7-9|TRBJ2-7|many
CASSSRQDSLDEQYF
TGTGCCAGCAGCTCGAGACAGGACTCCCTCGACGAGCAGTACTTC
>.|TRBV3-1|TRBJ1-5|.
CASSQDWGSNKPQHF
TGTGCCAGCAGCCAAGACTGGGGAAGCAATAAGCCCCAGCATTTT
>TRBD1|TRBV28|TRBJ1-1|few
CASSAGRGQFAEAFF
TGTGCCAGCAGTGCCGGGAGGGGGCAGTTTGCTGAAGCTTTCTTT
>TRBD1|TRBV6-1|TRBJ1-1|.
CASSEARTGFTEAFF
TGTGCCAGCAGTGAAGCTCGGACAGGATTCACTGAAGCTTTCTTT
>TRBD1|TRBV6-1|TRBJ1-2|many
CASSEPGGGYGYTF
TGTGCCAGCAGTGAACCAGGGGGCGGATATGGCTACACCTTC
>TRBD2|TRBV5-1|TRBJ2-3|.
CASTGTAGVSDTQYF
TGCGCCAGCACTGGCACAGCGGGAGTCTCAGATACGCAGTATTTT
>TRBD2|TRBV11-2|TRBJ2-1|.
CPTSLYSGSFSYNEQFF
TGTCCCACCAGCCTTTATAGCGGGAGTTTCTCCTACAATGAGCAGTTCTTC
>TRBD2|TRBV6-2/TRBV6-3|TRBJ2-7|few
CTSSRSGAYGQYF
TGTACCAGCAGTCGTAGCGGGGCCTACGGGCAGTACTTC
>TRBD1|TRBV7-8|TRBJ2-1|.
CASCSLGTGGSYNEQLF
TGTGCCAGCTGCTCCCTTGGGACAGGGGGCTCCTACAATGAGCAGCTCTTC
>.|TRBV11-3|TRBJ2-1|.
CASSLGASNNGQFF
TGTGCCAGCAGCTTAGGCGCTTCAAACAATGGGCAGTTCTTC
>.|TRBV5-5|TRBJ2-2|many
CASCPNTGELFF
TGTGCCAGCTGTCCTAACACCGGGGAGCTGTTTTTT
>TRBD1|TRBV5-6|TRBJ2-7|.
CASSIGQGDTYKQYF
TGTGCCAGCAGCATAGGACAGGGGGATACCTACAAGCAGTACTTC
>.|TRBV6-2/TRBV6-3|TRBJ2-7|.
CASKRAGPNYDQYF
TGTGCCAGCAAACGAGCGGGCCCAAACTACGATCAGTACTTC
>.|TRBV28|TRBJ1-1|many
CATLNRANTEAFF
TGTGCCACCCTGAACAGGGCAAACACTGAAGCTTTCTTT
>.|TRBV11-2|TRBJ2-7|few
CASSLDLRVTYEQYF
TGTGCCAGCAGCTTAGATCTCAGGGTTACCTACGAGCAGTACTTC
>TRBD2|TRBV11-2|TRBJ2-5|.
CTCSLDPWSSGRGETQYF
TGTACCTGCAGCTTAGATCCGTGGTCTAGCGGGAGAGGAGAGACCCAATACTTC
>TRBD2|TRBV11-3|TRBJ2-7|few
CASSLEPGGAWEQYF
TGTGCCAGCAGCTTAGAACCGGGAGGGGCCTGGGAGCAGTACTTC
>.|TRBV10-3|TRBJ1-2|.
CAISEGLVSGGSRTLGYGYTF
TGTGCCATCAGTGAGGGCTTAGTGTCGGGGGGTAGCCGAACATTGGGTTATGGCTACACCTTC
>TRBD1|TRBV6-5|TRBJ2-7|.
CASRPGQVVSLYEQYF
TGTGCCAGCAGGCCCGGACAGGTAGTATCCCTTTACGAGCAGTACTTC
>TRBD2|TRBV20-1|TRBJ2-4|.
CSARDLLAWEGRTKNIQYF
TGCAGTGCTAGAGATCTTCTGGCGTGGGAGGGCCGAACCAAAAACATTCAGTACTTC
>TRBD2|TRBV10-3|TRBJ2-7|.
CAITSGGRARVYEHYF
TGTGCCATCACATCTGGCGGGAGGGCCAGGGTCTACGAGCATTACTTC
>TRBD2|TRBV10-3|TRBJ2-1|many
CASLAGVGYNEQFF
TGTGCCAGCTTAGCGGGAGTGGGCTACAATGAGCAGTTCTTC
>TRBD1|TRBV5-1|TRBJ2-1|many
CASSLGTGSYNEQFF
TGCGCCAGCAGCTTGGGGACAGGGTCCTACAATGAGCAGTTCTTC
>.|TRBV11-2|TRBJ1-2|.
CASSSLRQLDHGYTF
TGTGCCAGCAGCTCACTAAGACAGCTAGACCATGGCTACACCTTC